This T cell receptor beta chain derives from a study of blood T cell repertoires in COVID-19. The germline V gene encodes CDR1 SGHAT and CDR2 FQNNGV. CDR3 length: 14 residues. Unmatched junction bases numbered 6, after V lost 7 bases and J lost 6 bases. Using immunoSEQ multiplex PCR, the repertoire was profiled, and TCRdb retains in-frame clones only, with some absent. Here the sample spans around 500,000 clones, 80% to 90% being singletons. The receptor was isolated from a human donor in a cohort sampled during active COVID-19. The rearrangement uses TRBV11-2 and TRBJ1-6; 7 positions match TRBD1. Input material: peripheral blood. The CDR3 DNA sequence: TGTGCCAGCACCACCGGGACAGTTAATTCACCCCTCCACTTT. Translating it yields CASTTGTVNSPLHF.